The TCR beta chain under discussion was sequenced for a study of a mutant IDH1 vaccine in newly diagnosed glioma (dated by TCRdb to about 2021). Broadly, across the study: Eight vaccinations were administered to patients in weeks 1, 3, 5, 7, 11, 15, 19 and 23, corresponding to visits V03 through V10. Vaccination started 4-6 weeks after radiotherapy alone, or was given together with temozolomide cycles in the groups whose treatment included chemotherapy. Of the 25 to 35 patients who were treated, about 60% were male and roughly 38% were female, and the mean age was around 40 years. Prior to enrollment, standard therapy consisting of radiotherapy alone, temozolomide alone, or radiochemotherapy with temozolomide had been administered to patients, with the combination being received by most patients. Six visits were used for peripheral blood collection: V03 (baseline), V05, V07, V10, V12 and V13. Longitudinal TCRB deep sequencing was performed for 25 to 30 treated patients wherever samples were available for exploratory analyses. Overall study results and their limits: Immune responses induced by the vaccine were seen in over 90% of patients across multiple MHC alleles. According to the authors, sample limitations meant that analyses of patient blood samples could not be reproduced. Selection of PBMC samples for TCRB deep sequencing was based on availability. Pseudoprogression appeared unrelated to alterations in the top peripheral T cell clonotypes detected by TCRB sequencing.

Library construction relied on the immunoSEQ multiplex PCR assay. The hsTCRB Kit was used according to the manufacturer's protocol to amplify rearranged TCR beta chain sequences. TCRB libraries were sequenced on an Illumina MiSeq. From the authors' description of their analysis: The proprietary platform of the kit vendor was used for demultiplexing, trimming and gene mapping. TCRdb mirrors the immuneACCESS table, restricted to in-frame sequences. Some clones are absent from its copies; in checked studies, under half trace to an unresolved V gene, and the reason for the others is unknown. V and J calls and clone size come straight from that table; D and trimming were deduced from the DNA. The sample table holds tens of thousands of clones, of which roughly nine tenths were seen once. Roughly 0.5% of the sample lies in the top ten. The germline V gene gives CDR1 as SNHLY and CDR2 as FYNNEI. The junction shows trimming of 7 bases on V and 0 bases on J, plus 10 bases between the germline ends. Counted from cysteine to phenylalanine, this CDR3 has 14 amino acids. The entry retains the CDR3 DNA only, 42 bases that are in frame from base 1.

With respect to this clone: The antigen this receptor binds is unknown. Base qualities are missing; no much larger clone stands one base away.

The meaning of the sample's time point label: week 5, during vaccination. Each vaccine dose, consisting of 300 ug of a 20-mer mutant IDH1 peptide in Montanide, was administered subcutaneously with topical imiquimod. Donors had newly diagnosed WHO grade 3 or 4 IDH1-mutant astrocytomas with loss of nuclear ATRX. The samples were drawn from NOA16, a multicentre, single-arm, open-label phase I trial in Germany that tested a mutant IDH1 peptide vaccine in humans for the first time. Genomic DNA for TCRB sequencing was extracted from EDTA blood using the DNeasy Blood and Tissue Kit. The origin of this receptor is a woman aged 45 to 65 with glioma. The chain couples TRBV2 to TRBJ1-5; confidence is insufficient to name the D gene. The sequences come from PBMCs, collected from a glioma patient whose treatment included an IDH1 peptide vaccine. Here is the DNA: TGTGCCAGCAAGGGCAGCTATAGCAATCAGCCCCAGCATTTT. The encoded protein is CASKGSYSNQPQHF.